The rows below give T cell receptor beta chains drawn from one sample of a study of molecular identifiers for immune sequencing clone quantification. TCRdb reanalysed the PCR reads using MiXCR and keeps one entry per CDR3 protein. The sample consists of more than 450,000 distinct CDR3 sequences, around 23% of them appearing once. Material for sequencing was naive CD8+ T cells from blood, with Jurkat cell RNA spiked in. The receptors were sampled from a human donor in good health. Some libraries in this study had Jurkat cell RNA spiked in. CDR3s include the opening cysteine and the closing phenylalanine or tryptophan. The order of the fields is J gene, V gene, clone size, D gene, CDR3 DNA, CDR3 protein. The D gene is left open where the match is weak. Size tells how often a clone was seen (once, few, many) or the class of an expanded clone, and some rows leave it out.

>TRBJ1-5|TRBV28|many|.
TGTGCCAGCAGTTTATCAGGGCATAGCAATCAGCCCCAGCATTTT
CASSLSGHSNQPQHF
>TRBJ2-3|TRBV5-5|.|TRBD1
TGTGCCAGCAGCTTACAGGGGTCCACAGGTACGCAGTATTTT
CASSLQGSTGTQYF
>TRBJ2-7|TRBV6-5|many|TRBD2
TGTGCCAGCAGTCCTATAGCGGGGGGCTACGAGCAGTACTTC
CASSPIAGGYEQYF
>TRBJ2-6|TRBV6-2/TRBV6-3|.|.
TGTGCCCGCAGTTTTACTGGGGCCAACATCCTGACTTTC
CARSFTGANILTF
>TRBJ2-7|TRBV27|.|TRBD2
TGTGCCAGCAGTTTATTGACCGTAGCGGGAGTAGGCGAGCAGTACTTC
CASSLLTVAGVGEQYF
>TRBJ2-7|TRBV5-5|many|.
TGTGCCAGCAGCTTGGAGGGGCAGCCTCTCTACGAGCAGTACTTC
CASSLEGQPLYEQYF
>TRBJ2-7|TRBV3-1|few|.
TGTGCCAGCAGCTCGGACGAGGGGCCTGACGAGCAGTACTTC
CASSSDEGPDEQYF
>TRBJ2-3|TRBV28|many|TRBD2
TGTGCCAGCAGTTTACAGCGGGGGGGTCTCCCAGATACGCAGTATTTT
CASSLQRGGLPDTQYF
>TRBJ1-3|TRBV9|many|.
TGTGCCAGCAGCCCGGGACGAACTGGAAACACCATATATTTT
CASSPGRTGNTIYF
>TRBJ2-5|TRBV12-3/TRBV12-4|.|.
TGTGCCAGCAGTTTGGAGCTCCTACAAGAGACCCTGTACTTC
CASSLELLQETLYF
>TRBJ2-7|TRBV2|.|TRBD1
TGTGCCAGCAGACTCCCGGTGACAGGGGAACCTTCGAGCTCCTACGAGCAGTACTTC
CASRLPVTGEPSSSYEQYF
>TRBJ2-3|TRBV19|few|TRBD2
TGTGCCAGTAGTGTGAGACTAGCGGACACAGATACGCAGTATTTT
CASSVRLADTDTQYF
>TRBJ1-5|TRBV28|.|.
TGTGCCAGCAGTTCCCCCCGTCGCGAAGGGTTGCATCAGCCCCAGCATTTT
CASSSPRREGLHQPQHF
>TRBJ2-7|TRBV29-1|few|.
TGCAGCGTTGAAGATAGGTTTGGTTCGGGCGACTACTCCTACGAGCAGTACTTC
CSVEDRFGSGDYSYEQYF
>TRBJ1-6|TRBV10-2|.|.
TGCGCCAGCAGTGATTCGGGGGTCCTCTATAATTCACCCCTCCACTTT
CASSDSGVLYNSPLHF
>TRBJ2-7|TRBV5-6|many|.
TGTGCCAGCAGCTCCCGGACCGGCACCTCCTACGAGCAGTACTTC
CASSSRTGTSYEQYF
>TRBJ1-1|TRBV7-2|.|TRBD1
TGTGCCAGCAGCCCAGGGGGGGAGTACACTGAAGCTTTCTTT
CASSPGGEYTEAFF
>TRBJ2-7|TRBV4-3|.|.
TGCGCCAGCAGCCAAGATCGAAACGGAGCCTACGAGCAGTACTTC
CASSQDRNGAYEQYF
>TRBJ2-7|TRBV20-1|few|.
TGCAGTGCTAGAGATTTGGTAGGGACGTTCTACGAGCAGTACTTC
CSARDLVGTFYEQYF
>TRBJ2-3|TRBV7-9|.|.
TGTGCCAGCAGCTACCGAACTGGGGGTGGCACAGATACGCAGTGTTTT
CASSYRTGGGTDTQCF
>TRBJ2-7|TRBV4-2|.|TRBD2
TGTGCCAGCAGCCAAGAAGCTGGGACTAGCGGGTTCTACGAGCAGTACTTC
CASSQEAGTSGFYEQYF
>TRBJ2-1|TRBV4-3|few|.
TGCGCCAGCAGCCAAGGGCGACGGGGGACCTACAATGAGCAGTTCTTC
CASSQGRRGTYNEQFF
>TRBJ2-5|TRBV6-6|few|.
TGTGCCAGCAGTCACGGGACTGGGAAGTACTTC
CASSHGTGKYF
>TRBJ2-3|TRBV27|.|TRBD2
TGTGCCAGCAGTTTATCCCCAGCGGGAGCTCCCACAGACACGCAGTATTTT
CASSLSPAGAPTDTQYF
>TRBJ2-7|TRBV30|many|.
TGTGCCTGGAGCCTCCCACGCGAGCAGTACTTC
CAWSLPREQYF
>TRBJ2-7|TRBV20-1|few|TRBD1
TGCAGTGCTATCACCCCGGGACAGGGAAGATACGAGCAGTACTTC
CSAITPGQGRYEQYF
>TRBJ2-3|TRBV19|many|TRBD2
TGTGCCAGTAGTATATCCGCGGGGGGGCAGACAGATACGCAGTATTTT
CASSISAGGQTDTQYF